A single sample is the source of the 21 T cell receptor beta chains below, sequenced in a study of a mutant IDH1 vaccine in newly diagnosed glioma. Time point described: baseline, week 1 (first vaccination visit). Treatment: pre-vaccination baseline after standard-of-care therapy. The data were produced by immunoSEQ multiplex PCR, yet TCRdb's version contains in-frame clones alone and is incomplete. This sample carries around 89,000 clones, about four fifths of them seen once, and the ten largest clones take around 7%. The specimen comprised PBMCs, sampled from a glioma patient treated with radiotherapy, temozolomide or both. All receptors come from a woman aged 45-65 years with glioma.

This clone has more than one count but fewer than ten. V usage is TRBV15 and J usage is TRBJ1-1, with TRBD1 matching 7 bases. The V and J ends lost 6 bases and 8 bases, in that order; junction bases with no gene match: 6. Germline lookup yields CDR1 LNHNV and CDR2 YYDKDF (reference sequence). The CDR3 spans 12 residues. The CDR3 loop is CATRIQGEEAFF. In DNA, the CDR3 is TGTGCCACCAGGATTCAGGGGGAAGAAGCTTTCTTT.

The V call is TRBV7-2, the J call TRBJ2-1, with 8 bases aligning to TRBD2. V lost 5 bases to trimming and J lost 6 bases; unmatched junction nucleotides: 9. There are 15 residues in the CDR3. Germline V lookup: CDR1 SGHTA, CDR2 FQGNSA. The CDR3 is CASSPRAGGANEQFF. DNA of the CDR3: TGTGCCAGCAGCCCTAGGGCGGGGGGAGCCAATGAGCAGTTCTTC.

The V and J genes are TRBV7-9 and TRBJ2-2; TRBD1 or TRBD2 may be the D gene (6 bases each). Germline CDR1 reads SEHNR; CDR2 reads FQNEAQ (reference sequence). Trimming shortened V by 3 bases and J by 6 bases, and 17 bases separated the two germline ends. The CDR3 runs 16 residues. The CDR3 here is CASSLTDGGLPGELFF. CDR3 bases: TGTGCCAGCAGCTTGACCGACGGGGGCCTCCCCGGGGAGCTGTTTTTT.

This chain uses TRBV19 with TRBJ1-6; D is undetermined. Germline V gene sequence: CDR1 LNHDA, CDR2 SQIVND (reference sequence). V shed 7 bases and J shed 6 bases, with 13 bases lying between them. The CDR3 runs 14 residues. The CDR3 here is CASKTLEVNSPLHF. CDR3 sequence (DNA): TGTGCCAGTAAAACCCTAGAAGTTAATTCACCCCTCCACTTT.

The CDR3 region has the DNA TGTGCCAGCAGTGATGAGGGCCCCTACGAGCAGTACTTC. It specifies CASSDEGPYEQYF. The chain employs TRBV2 and TRBJ2-7, with D tentatively TRBD2 (5 bases). The CDR3 runs 13 residues. Germline assignment: CDR1 SNHLY and CDR2 FYNNEI. Deletions cut 3 bases from V and 2 bases from J, with 8 bases between.

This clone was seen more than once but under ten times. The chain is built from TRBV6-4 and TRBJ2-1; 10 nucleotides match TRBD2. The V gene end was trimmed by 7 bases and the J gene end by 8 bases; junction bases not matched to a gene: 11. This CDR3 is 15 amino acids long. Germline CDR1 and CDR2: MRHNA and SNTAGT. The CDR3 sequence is CASTTGAGGHDEQFF. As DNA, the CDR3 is TGTGCCAGCACCACGGGAGCGGGGGGGCACGATGAGCAGTTCTTC.

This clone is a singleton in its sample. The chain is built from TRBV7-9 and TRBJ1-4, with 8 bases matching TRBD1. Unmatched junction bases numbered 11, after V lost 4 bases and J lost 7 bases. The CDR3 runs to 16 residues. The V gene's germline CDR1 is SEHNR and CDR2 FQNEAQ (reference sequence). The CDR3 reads CASSSNDRGKGEKLFF. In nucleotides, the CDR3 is TGTGCCAGCAGCTCGAACGACAGGGGAAAGGGTGAAAAACTGTTTTTT.

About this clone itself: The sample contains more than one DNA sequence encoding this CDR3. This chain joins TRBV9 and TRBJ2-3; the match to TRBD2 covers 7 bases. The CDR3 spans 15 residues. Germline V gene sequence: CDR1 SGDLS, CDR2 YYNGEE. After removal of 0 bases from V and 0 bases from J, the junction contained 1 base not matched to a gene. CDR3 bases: TGTGCCAGCAGCGTAGGGGGGGGAAGCACAGATACGCAGTATTTT. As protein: CASSVGGGSTDTQYF.

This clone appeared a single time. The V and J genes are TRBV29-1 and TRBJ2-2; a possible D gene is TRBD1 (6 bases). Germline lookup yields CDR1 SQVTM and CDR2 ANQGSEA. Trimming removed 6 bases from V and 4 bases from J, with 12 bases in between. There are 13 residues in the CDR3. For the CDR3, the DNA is TGCAGCGTCCTCAGGGGACGCACCGGGGAGCTGTTTTTT. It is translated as CSVLRGRTGELFF.

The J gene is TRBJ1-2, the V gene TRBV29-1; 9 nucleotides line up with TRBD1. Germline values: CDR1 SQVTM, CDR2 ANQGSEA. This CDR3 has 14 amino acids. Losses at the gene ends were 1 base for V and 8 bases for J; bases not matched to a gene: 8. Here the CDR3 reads CSVEGDREGGGYTF. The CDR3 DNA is TGCAGCGTTGAAGGGGACAGGGAAGGAGGAGGCTACACCTTC.

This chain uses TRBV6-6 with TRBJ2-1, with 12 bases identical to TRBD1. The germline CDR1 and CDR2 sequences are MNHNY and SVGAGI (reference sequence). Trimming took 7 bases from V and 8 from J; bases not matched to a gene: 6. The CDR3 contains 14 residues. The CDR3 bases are TGTGCCAGCACCGGGACAGGGGGCGATGATGAGCAGTTCTTC. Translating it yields CASTGTGGDDEQFF.

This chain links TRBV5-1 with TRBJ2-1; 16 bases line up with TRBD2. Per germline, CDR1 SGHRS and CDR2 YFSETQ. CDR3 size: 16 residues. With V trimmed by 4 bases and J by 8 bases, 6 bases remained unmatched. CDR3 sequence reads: CASSPGLAGGRYEQFF. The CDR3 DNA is TGCGCCAGCAGCCCGGGACTAGCGGGGGGGCGGTATGAGCAGTTCTTC. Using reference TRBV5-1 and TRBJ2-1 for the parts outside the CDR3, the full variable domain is KAGVTQTPRYLIKTRGQQVTLSCSPISGHRSVSWYQQTPGQGLQFLFEYFSETQRNKGNFPGRFSGRQFSNSRSEMNVSTLELGDSALYLCASSPGLAGGRYEQFFGPGTRLTVL.

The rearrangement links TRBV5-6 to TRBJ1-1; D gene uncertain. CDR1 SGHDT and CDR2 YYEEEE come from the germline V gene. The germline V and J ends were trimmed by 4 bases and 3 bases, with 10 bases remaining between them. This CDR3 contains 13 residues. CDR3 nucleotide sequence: TGTGCCAGCAGCCTCGGCCAATACACTGAAGCTTTCTTT. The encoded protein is CASSLGQYTEAFF.

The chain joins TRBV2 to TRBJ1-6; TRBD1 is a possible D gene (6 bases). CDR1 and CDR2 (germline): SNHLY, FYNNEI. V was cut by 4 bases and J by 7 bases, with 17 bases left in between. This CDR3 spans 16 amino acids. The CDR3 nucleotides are TGTGCCAGCAGTGTCTCAGGTACAGGGTGGAATTCACCCCTCCACTTT. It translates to CASSVSGTGWNSPLHF.

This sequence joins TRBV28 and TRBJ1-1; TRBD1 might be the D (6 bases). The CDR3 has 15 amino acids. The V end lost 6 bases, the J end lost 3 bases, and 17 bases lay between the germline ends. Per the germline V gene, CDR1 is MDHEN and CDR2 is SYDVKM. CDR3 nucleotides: TGTGCCAGCAGCTCAATGGGGGCGCCGGACACTGAAGCTTTCTTT. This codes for CASSSMGAPDTEAFF. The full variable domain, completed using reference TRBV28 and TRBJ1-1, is DVKVTQSSRYLVKRTGEKVFLECVQDMDHENMFWYRQDPGLGLRLIYFSYDVKMKEKGDIPEGYSVSREKKERFSLILESASTNQTSMYLCASSSMGAPDTEAFFGQGTRLTVV.

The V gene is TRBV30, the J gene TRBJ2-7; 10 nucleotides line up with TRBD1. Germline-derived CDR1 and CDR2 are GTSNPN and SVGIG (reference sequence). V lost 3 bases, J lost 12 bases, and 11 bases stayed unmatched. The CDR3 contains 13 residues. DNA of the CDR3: TGTGCCTGGAGCGCTATCCGGGACAGGGGAAGGTACTTC. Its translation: CAWSAIRDRGRYF.

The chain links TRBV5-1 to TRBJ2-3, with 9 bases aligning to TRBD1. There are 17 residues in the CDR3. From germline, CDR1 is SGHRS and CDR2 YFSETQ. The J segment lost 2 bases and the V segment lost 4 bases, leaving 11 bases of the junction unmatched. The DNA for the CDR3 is TGCGCCAGCAGCCCCGGGACAGGGACCCTAACCACAGATACGCAGTATTTT. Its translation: CASSPGTGTLTTDTQYF.

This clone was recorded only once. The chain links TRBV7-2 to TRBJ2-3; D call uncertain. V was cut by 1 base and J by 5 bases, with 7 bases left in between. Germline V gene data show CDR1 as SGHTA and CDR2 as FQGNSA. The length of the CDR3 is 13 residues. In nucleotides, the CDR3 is TGTGCCAGCAGCTTAGGCCCCGGAGATACGCAGTATTTT. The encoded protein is CASSLGPGDTQYF.

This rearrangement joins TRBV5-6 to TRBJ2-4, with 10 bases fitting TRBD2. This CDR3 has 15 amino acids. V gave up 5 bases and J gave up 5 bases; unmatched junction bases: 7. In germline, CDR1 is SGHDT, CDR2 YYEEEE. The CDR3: CASRQSGGAQNIQYF. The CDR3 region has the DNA TGTGCCAGCAGACAAAGCGGGGGGGCCCAAAACATTCAGTACTTC.

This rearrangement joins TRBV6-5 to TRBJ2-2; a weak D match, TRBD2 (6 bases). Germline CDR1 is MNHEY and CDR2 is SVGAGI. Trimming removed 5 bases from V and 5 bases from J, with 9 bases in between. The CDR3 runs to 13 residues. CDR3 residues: CASSRRETGELFF. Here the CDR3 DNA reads TGTGCCAGCAGTAGGAGGGAAACCGGGGAGCTGTTTTTT.

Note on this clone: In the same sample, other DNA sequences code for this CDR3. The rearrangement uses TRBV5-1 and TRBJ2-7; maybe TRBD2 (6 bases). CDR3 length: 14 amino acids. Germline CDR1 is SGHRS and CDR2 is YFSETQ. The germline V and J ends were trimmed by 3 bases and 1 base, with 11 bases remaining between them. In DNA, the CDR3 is TGCGCCAGCAGCTCCGGGACTGGTTCCTACGAGCAGTACTTC. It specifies CASSSGTGSYEQYF.